This TCR beta chain was sequenced during a study of cytomegalovirus exposure and HLA in healthy donors. Relative to its sample, this clone is medium-sized. CDR1 is LNHNV, CDR2 YYDKDF, per germline (reference sequence). The CDR3 has 15 amino acids. V gave up 1 base and J gave up 0 bases, with 10 bases separating them. PCR amplification relied on 60 Vbeta primers (plus 13 Jbeta primers). Assay used: immunoSEQ multiplex PCR; TCRdb lists only in-frame clones, some missing. The repertoire holds 180,000 or so clones, with 60% to 80% as singletons. What was sequenced was PBMCs. The receptor comes from a man aged 50-60 years in good health and CMV-seropositive. V and J are TRBV15 and TRBJ2-7; D is ambiguous. The CDR3 DNA follows: TGTGCCACCAGCAGAGTGCCACAGCCCTCCTACGAGCAGTACTTC. As protein: CATSRVPQPSYEQYF.